The entry below gives a single TCR beta chain sequence along with its context. From germline, CDR1 is SGHVS and CDR2 FQNEAQ. CDR3 length: 14 residues. The V and J ends lost 5 bases and 6 bases respectively, with 11 bases between them. Residents of approximately 25 US areas, aged about 18 to 89 years, made up the participants. Up to 2 weeks before entering the study, exposed participants had met a COVID-19 case. The data belong to a study of blood T cell repertoires in COVID-19. Assay: immunoSEQ multiplex PCR; the TCRdb copy retains only in-frame clones and omits some. The sample yields roughly 430,000 clones, approximately 91% seen once.

Input material: PBMCs or T cells enriched from blood (not recorded which). This sequence was found in a woman aged 18-29 years who had been exposed to COVID-19. The chain joins TRBV7-8 to TRBJ1-6; possible D gene TRBD1, 5 bases. As DNA, the CDR3 is TGTGCCAGCAGCAGGGGCTCACTTAATTCACCCCTCCACTTT. It encodes CASSRGSLNSPLHF.